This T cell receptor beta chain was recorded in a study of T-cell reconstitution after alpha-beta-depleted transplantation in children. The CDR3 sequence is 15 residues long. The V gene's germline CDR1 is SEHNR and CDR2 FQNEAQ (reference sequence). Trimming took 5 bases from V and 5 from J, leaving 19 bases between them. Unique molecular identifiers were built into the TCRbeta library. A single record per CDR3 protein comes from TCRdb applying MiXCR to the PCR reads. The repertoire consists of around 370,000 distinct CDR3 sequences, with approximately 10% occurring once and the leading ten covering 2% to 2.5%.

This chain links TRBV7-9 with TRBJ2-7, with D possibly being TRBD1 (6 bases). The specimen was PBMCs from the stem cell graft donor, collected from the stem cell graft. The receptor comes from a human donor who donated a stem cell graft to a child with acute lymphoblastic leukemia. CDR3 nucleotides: TGTGCCAGCAGCGAGGCACAGGGTAGAATCAACGAGCAGTACTTC. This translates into CASSEAQGRINEQYF.